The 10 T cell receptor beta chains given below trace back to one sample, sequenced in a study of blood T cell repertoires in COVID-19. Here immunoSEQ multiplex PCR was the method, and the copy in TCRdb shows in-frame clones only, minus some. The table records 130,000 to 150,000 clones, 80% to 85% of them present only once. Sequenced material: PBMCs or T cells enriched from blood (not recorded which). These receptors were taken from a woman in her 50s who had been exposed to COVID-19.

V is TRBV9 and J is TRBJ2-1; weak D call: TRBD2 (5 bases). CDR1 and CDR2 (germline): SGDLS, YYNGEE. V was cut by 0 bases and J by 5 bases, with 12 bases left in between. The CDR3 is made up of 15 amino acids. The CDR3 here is CASSVDGGSNNEQFF. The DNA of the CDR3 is TGTGCCAGCAGCGTAGATGGTGGGAGCAACAATGAGCAGTTCTTC. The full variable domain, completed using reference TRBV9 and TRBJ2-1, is DSGVTQTPKHLITATGQRVTLRCSPRSGDLSVYWYQQSLDQGLQFLIQYYNGEERAKGNILERFSAQQFPDLHSELNLSSLELGDSALYFCASSVDGGSNNEQFFGPGTRLTVL.

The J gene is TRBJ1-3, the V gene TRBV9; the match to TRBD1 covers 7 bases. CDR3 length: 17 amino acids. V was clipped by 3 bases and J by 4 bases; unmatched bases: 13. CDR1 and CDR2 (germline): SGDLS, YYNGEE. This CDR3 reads CASSARSPGQSGNTIYF. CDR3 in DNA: TGTGCCAGCAGCGCCCGATCTCCGGGACAGTCGGGAAACACCATATATTTT. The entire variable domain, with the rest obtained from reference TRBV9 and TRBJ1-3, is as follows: DSGVTQTPKHLITATGQRVTLRCSPRSGDLSVYWYQQSLDQGLQFLIQYYNGEERAKGNILERFSAQQFPDLHSELNLSSLELGDSALYFCASSARSPGQSGNTIYFGEGSWLTVV.

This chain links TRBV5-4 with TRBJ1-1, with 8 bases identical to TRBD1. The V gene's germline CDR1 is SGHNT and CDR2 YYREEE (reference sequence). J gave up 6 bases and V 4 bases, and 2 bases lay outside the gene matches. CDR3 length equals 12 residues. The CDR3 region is CASSRQGPEAFF. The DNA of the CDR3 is TGTGCCAGCAGCCGACAGGGGCCTGAAGCTTTCTTT. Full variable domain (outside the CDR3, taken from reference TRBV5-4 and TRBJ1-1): ETGVTQSPTHLIKTRGQQVTLRCSSQSGHNTVSWYQQALGQGPQFIFQYYREEENGRGNFPPRFSGLQFPNYSSELNVNALELDDSALYLCASSRQGPEAFFGQGTRLTVV.

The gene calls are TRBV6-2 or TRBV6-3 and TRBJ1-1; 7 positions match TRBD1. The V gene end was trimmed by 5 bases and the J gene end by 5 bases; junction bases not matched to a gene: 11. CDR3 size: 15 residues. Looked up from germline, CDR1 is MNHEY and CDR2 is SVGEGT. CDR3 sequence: CASSTTGARYTEAFF. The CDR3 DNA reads TGTGCCAGCAGTACTACAGGGGCGCGATATACTGAAGCTTTCTTT.

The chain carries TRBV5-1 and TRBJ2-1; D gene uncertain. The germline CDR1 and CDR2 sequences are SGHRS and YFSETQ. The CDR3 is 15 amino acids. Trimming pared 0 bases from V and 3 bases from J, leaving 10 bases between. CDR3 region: CASSLGPSRYNEQFF. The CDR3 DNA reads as TGCGCCAGCAGCTTGGGGCCAAGTCGCTACAATGAGCAGTTCTTC. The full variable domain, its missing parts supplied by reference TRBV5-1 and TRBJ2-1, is KAGVTQTPRYLIKTRGQQVTLSCSPISGHRSVSWYQQTPGQGLQFLFEYFSETQRNKGNFPGRFSGRQFSNSRSEMNVSTLELGDSALYLCASSLGPSRYNEQFFGPGTRLTVL.

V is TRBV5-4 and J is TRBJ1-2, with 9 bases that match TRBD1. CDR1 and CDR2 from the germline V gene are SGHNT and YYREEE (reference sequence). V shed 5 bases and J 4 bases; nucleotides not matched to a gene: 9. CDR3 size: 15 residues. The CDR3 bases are TGTGCCAGCAGTCCCGGGACAGGGCCCCTCTATGGCTACACCTTC. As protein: CASSPGTGPLYGYTF.

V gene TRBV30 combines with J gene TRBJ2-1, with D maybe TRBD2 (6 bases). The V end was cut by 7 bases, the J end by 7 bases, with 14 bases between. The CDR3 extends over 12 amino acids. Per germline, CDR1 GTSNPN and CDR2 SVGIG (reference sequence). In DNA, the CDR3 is TGTGCCTCCGAGGAGGCGGGGAATGAGCAGTTCTTC. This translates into CASEEAGNEQFF.

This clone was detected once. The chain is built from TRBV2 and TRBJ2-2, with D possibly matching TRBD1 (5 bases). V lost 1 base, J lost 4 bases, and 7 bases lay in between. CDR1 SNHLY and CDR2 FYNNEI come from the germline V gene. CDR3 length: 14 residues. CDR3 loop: CASSEGQGTGELFF. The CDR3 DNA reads TGTGCCAGCAGTGAAGGGCAGGGCACCGGGGAGCTGTTTTTT.

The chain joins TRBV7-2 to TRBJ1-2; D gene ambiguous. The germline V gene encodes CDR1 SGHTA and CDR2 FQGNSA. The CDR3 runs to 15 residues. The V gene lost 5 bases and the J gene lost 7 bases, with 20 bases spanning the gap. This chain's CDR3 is CASSPVPPLSAGYTF. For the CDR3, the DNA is TGTGCCAGCAGCCCAGTACCGCCTTTGTCCGCTGGCTACACCTTC.

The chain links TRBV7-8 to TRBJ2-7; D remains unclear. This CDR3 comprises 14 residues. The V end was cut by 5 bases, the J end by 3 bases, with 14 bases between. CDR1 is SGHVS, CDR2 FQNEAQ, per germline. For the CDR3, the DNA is TGTGCCAGCAGCCCCAAGGCCCTAGACTACGAGCAGTACTTC. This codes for CASSPKALDYEQYF. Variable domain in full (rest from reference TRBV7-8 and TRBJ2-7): GAGVSQSPRYKVAKRGQDVALRCDPISGHVSLFWYQQALGQGPEFLTYFQNEAQLDKSGLPSDRFFAERPEGSVSTLKIQRTQQEDSAVYLCASSPKALDYEQYFGPGTRLTVT.